This is a list of T cell receptor beta chains from one sample in a study of blood T cells in healthy people across ages. TCRdb re-analysed the 5' RACE reads in MiXCR, keeping a single row per CDR3 protein. The data show over 550,000 distinct CDR3 sequences, around 31% seen once. The specimen sequenced was blood. Source of these receptors: a woman of 80 years or more in good health. The CDR3 runs from the conserved cysteine through the conserved F or W. D genes are given only for firm matches. Clone size is given for some rows only: seen once, a few or many times, or a class if the clone is expanded.

>TRBJ2-5|-|few|TRBV7-8
TGTGCCAGCAACTCCCCGATAGGGGAGACCCAGTACTTC
CASNSPIGETQYF
>TRBJ2-3|TRBD2|many|TRBV5-1
TGCGCCAGCACACGGGGGGGGGCCACAGATACGCAGTATTTT
CASTRGGATDTQYF
>TRBJ2-1|-|few|TRBV24-1
TGTGCCACCAGTGATCCGACTAGGTACAATGAGCAGTTCTTC
CATSDPTRYNEQFF
>TRBJ1-5|-|-|TRBV5-6
TGTGCCAGCAGCTTCAAACGGGGTCGCAATCAGCCCCAGCATTTT
CASSFKRGRNQPQHF
>TRBJ1-5|-|-|TRBV12-3/TRBV12-4
-
CASSFGQGNQPQDF
>TRBJ2-5|TRBD2|many|TRBV7-3
TGTGCCAGCAGCTTACTAGCGGGGAGAGGAGAGACCCAGTACTTC
CASSLLAGRGETQYF
>TRBJ1-2|TRBD1|many|TRBV12-3/TRBV12-4
TGTGCCAGCAGTCCACGGGACGGACAGGGAACGGGCACCTTC
CASSPRDGQGTGTF
>TRBJ1-6|-|many|TRBV6-5
TGTGCCAGCAGTTACAGGACCGATTCACCCCTCCACTTT
CASSYRTDSPLHF
>TRBJ2-5|TRBD2|many|TRBV30
TGTGCCTCTGAACTAGCGGGGTCCCAAGAGACCCAGTACTTC
CASELAGSQETQYF
>TRBJ2-2|-|few|TRBV7-3
TGTGCCAGCAGCTTAACTTCGGGAACCGGGGAGCTGTTTTTT
CASSLTSGTGELFF
>TRBJ2-3|TRBD1|many|TRBV10-3
TGTGCCATCAGTCCCGGGACAGGGGGGGCAGATACGCAGTATTTT
CAISPGTGGADTQYF
>TRBJ2-4|-|-|TRBV7-4
TGTGCCAGCAGCTTAGGGGGGCGTCTAGCCAAAAACATTCAGTACTTC
CASSLGGRLAKNIQYF
>TRBJ1-3|-|-|TRBV12-3/TRBV12-4
TGTGCCAGCAGTTTAACGTCAGTCTCTGGAAACACCATATATTTT
CASSLTSVSGNTIYF
>TRBJ2-1|-|-|TRBV29-1
TGCAGCGTCTCCCAGGGACCAAACAATGAGCAGTTCTTC
CSVSQGPNNEQFF
>TRBJ2-5|-|many|TRBV7-2
TGTGCCAGCAGCTTAGTAGGCCGAGAAGGGGAGACCCAGTACTTC
CASSLVGREGETQYF
>TRBJ2-2|-|-|TRBV5-1
TGCGCCAGCAGCTTGGTAGGGAACATGAACACCGGGGAGCTGTTTTTT
CASSLVGNMNTGELFF
>TRBJ1-5|-|-|TRBV19
TGTGCCAGGAAGGGGGGGGCGAATCAGCCCCAGCATTTT
CARKGGANQPQHF
>TRBJ1-3|-|-|TRBV4-2
TGTGCCAGCAGCCAAGATCTGGCGGGAGGAAACACCATATATTTT
CASSQDLAGGNTIYF
>TRBJ1-2|TRBD1|-|TRBV2
TGTGCCAGCAGCTCGAGACAGGGGAACCCGTTTAACTATGGCTACACCTTC
CASSSRQGNPFNYGYTF
>TRBJ2-6|-|many|TRBV5-1
TGCGCCACCAAGGGGGGAGGCGGGGCCAACGTCCTGACTTTC
CATKGGGGANVLTF
>TRBJ1-5|-|many|TRBV7-9
TGTGCCAGCAGGCGAGAGGGGAGCAATCAGCCCCAGCATTTT
CASRREGSNQPQHF
>TRBJ2-1|-|-|TRBV9
TGTGCCAGCAGCTCCCAGGGTGGACTTGACTCCTACAATGAGCAGTTCTTC
CASSSQGGLDSYNEQFF
>TRBJ2-2|TRBD1|few|TRBV19
TGTGCCAGTAGTTTCCGGACAGGGGGAAGAACCGGGGAGCTGTTTTTT
CASSFRTGGRTGELFF
>TRBJ1-2|TRBD1|many|TRBV5-1
TGCGCCAGCAGCTTGGTCGTCGGGACAGGGCAGGGTGGCTACACCTTC
CASSLVVGTGQGGYTF
>TRBJ2-3|TRBD2|many|TRBV5-1
TGCGCCAGCAGCTCGTCTAGCGGGGGGGCCACAGATACGCAGTATTTT
CASSSSSGGATDTQYF
>TRBJ2-6|TRBD1|-|TRBV5-1
TGCGCCAGCAACCCCAGGAGCGGACAGGGGGCTTTAAGCTCTGGGGCCAACGTCCTGCCTTTC
CASNPRSGQGALSSGANVLPF
>TRBJ2-3|-|few|TRBV6-6
TGTGCCAGCAGAGGGGGGAGGCCAAACACAGATACGCAGTATTTT
CASRGGRPNTDTQYF
>TRBJ2-7|-|few|TRBV19
TGTGCCAGTAGTACAGGACTCCTCTTGGAGGAGCAGTACTTC
CASSTGLLLEEQYF